Below are 20 T cell receptor beta chains sequenced from a single sample in a study of Ad26.COV2.S vaccination and SARS-CoV-2 variants. Some clones are missing from TCRdb's copy, which holds only in-frame ones; the method was immunoSEQ multiplex PCR. The sample has roughly 450,000 clones, 75% to 95% seen once. Treatment: 15 to 20 received Ad26.COV2.S at low or high dose, single or two shots; roughly five received placebo; per-sample allocation not given. All samples were drawn on day 63, counting from the first vaccine or placebo injection. The sequencing here drew on peripheral blood, taken in a trial of Ad26.COV2.S vaccine versus placebo. Receptors were obtained from a person between 18 and 60 years old who received the Ad26.COV2.S COVID-19 vaccine or a placebo.

This rearrangement joins TRBV6-5 to TRBJ1-6; the match to TRBD1 covers 10 bases. The V and J ends lost 5 bases and 7 bases, in that order; junction bases with no gene match: 5. The germline gives CDR1 MNHEY, CDR2 SVGAGI. The CDR3 is 15 amino acids. CDR3 DNA sequence: TGTGCCAGCAGTAGGGGACAGGGGATGAATTCACCCCTCCACTTT. Amino acid sequence: CASSRGQGMNSPLHF.

The chain combines TRBV19 with TRBJ2-3; D possibly corresponds to TRBD2 (7 bases). The CDR3 is 15 residues long. V was pared by 3 bases and J by 4 bases, with 14 bases between. Per germline, CDR1 LNHDA and CDR2 SQIVND (reference sequence). Here the CDR3 reads CASSIGVRGPDTQYF. DNA for the CDR3: TGTGCCAGTAGTATTGGCGTGCGGGGGCCAGATACGCAGTATTTT.

J is TRBJ2-5 and V is TRBV24-1; 9 positions match TRBD2. The CDR3 is 15 amino acids. The V gene end was trimmed by 9 bases and the J gene end by 1 base; junction bases not matched to a gene: 8. Germline V gene sequence: CDR1 KGHDR, CDR2 SFDVKD. The CDR3 nucleotides are TGTGCCACCGGGGAGGATAGCGGGGGCCAAGAGACCCAGTACTTC. Translating it yields CATGEDSGGQETQYF.

The chain couples TRBV12-1 to TRBJ2-1; no check of the table's D call, TRBD2, against the DNA was made. TRBV12-1 is a documented pseudogene. CDR3 length equals 18 residues. The CDR3 sequence is CASSFDVGKSGAYNEQFF. CDR3 bases: TGTGCCAGCAGCTTTGATGTCGGGAAAAGCGGGGCCTACAATGAGCAGTTCTTC.

The rearrangement links TRBV6-2 or TRBV6-3 to TRBJ2-7, with unresolved D. Germline CDR1 is MNHEY and CDR2 is SVGEGT. V lost 6 bases, J lost 2 bases, and 11 bases lay in between. The CDR3 runs to 13 residues. The CDR3 nucleotides are TGTGCCAGCAGCTCCTCCATTACCTACGAGCAGTACTTC. Encoded protein: CASSSSITYEQYF.

In its sample, this clone was seen once. The CDR3 nucleotides read TGCGCCAGCAGTGATCGAGGACAGGGGGTGCGAAACATTCAGTACTTC. Protein product: CASSDRGQGVRNIQYF. The chain is built from TRBV10-1 and TRBJ2-4, with 10 bases identical to TRBD1. The length of the CDR3 is 16 residues. V trimming: 3 bases; J trimming: 6 bases; junction bases outside the gene matches: 8. Germline V lookup: CDR1 WNHNN, CDR2 SYGVQD (reference sequence).

The chain uses TRBV11-2 and TRBJ1-2, with D maybe TRBD1 (6 bases). Trimming took off 5 bases at V and 0 bases at J, with 13 bases between the two ends. The CDR3 spans 15 residues. CDR1 is SGHAT, CDR2 FQNNGV, per germline. The chain's CDR3 is CASSPGGRANYGYTF. In DNA, the CDR3 is TGTGCCAGCAGCCCCGGGGGCCGAGCTAACTATGGCTACACCTTC.

This clone was counted a few times. The genes are TRBV4-1 and TRBJ1-2; 8 bases fit TRBD1. The CDR3 has 16 amino acids. Germline V gene sequence: CDR1 MGHRA, CDR2 YSYEKL. V gave up 3 bases and J gave up 2 bases; unmatched junction bases: 8. CDR3 protein: CASSQVRDRRNYGYTF. The DNA for the CDR3 is TGCGCCAGCAGCCAGGTTAGGGACAGGAGGAACTATGGCTACACCTTC.

This clone was detected only once. The gene calls are TRBV19 and TRBJ2-7, with a possible D match to TRBD2 (6 bases). CDR3 length: 14 residues. CDR1 and CDR2 (germline): LNHDA, SQIVND (reference sequence). Between the trimmed V and J ends, which lost 5 bases and 0 bases, there was a span of 11 bases. DNA of the CDR3: TGTGCCAGTAGTCCCCTAGCGAGCTCCTACGAGCAGTACTTC. It encodes CASSPLASSYEQYF.

The V and J genes are TRBV11-3 and TRBJ2-7; D is unclear. The germline gives CDR1 SGHNT, CDR2 YENEEA. The V and J ends lost 0 bases and 2 bases respectively, with 11 bases between them. The CDR3 spans 15 residues. The CDR3 nucleotides are TGTGCCAGCAGCTTAGACGGCAGTAAAGCCTACGAGCAGTACTTC. It specifies CASSLDGSKAYEQYF.

This chain uses TRBV7-9 with TRBJ2-3, with D unclear. The CDR3 runs to 13 residues. Germline V lookup: CDR1 SEHNR, CDR2 FQNEAQ (reference sequence). The V end lost 5 bases, the J end lost 2 bases, and 8 bases lay between the germline ends. Here the CDR3 reads CASSPSSTDTQYF. CDR3 coding DNA: TGTGCCAGCAGCCCCAGCTCCACAGATACGCAGTATTTT.

The V gene is TRBV18, the J gene TRBJ1-3; D not certain. Trimming took off 1 base at V and 0 bases at J, with 7 bases between the two ends. Germline CDR1 is KGHSH and CDR2 is LQKENI. The CDR3 spans 15 residues. The DNA of the CDR3 is TGTGCCAGCTCACCACAGCGGGACTCTGGAAACACCATATATTTT. The encoded protein is CASSPQRDSGNTIYF.

The chain is built from TRBV6-5 and TRBJ2-3; 11 nucleotides line up with TRBD2. Unmatched junction bases numbered 3, after V lost 8 bases and J lost 2 bases. The germline gives CDR1 MNHEY, CDR2 SVGAGI. CDR3 length equals 14 residues. CDR3: CASRTSGLTDTQYF. As DNA, the CDR3 is TGTGCCAGCCGGACTAGCGGGCTCACAGATACGCAGTATTTT.

This sequence joins TRBV18 and TRBJ2-5; 8 bases map to TRBD1. The CDR3 length is 15 residues. The V gene's germline CDR1 is KGHSH and CDR2 LQKENI. The junction had 5 bases not matched to a gene; V was cut back by 3 bases and J by 2 bases. The CDR3 sequence is CASSPRTGLQETQYF. The CDR3 DNA follows: TGTGCCAGCTCACCTCGGACAGGGCTACAAGAGACCCAGTACTTC.

The V gene is TRBV5-4, the J gene TRBJ2-1, with 9 nucleotides matching TRBD2. Trimming took 2 bases from V and 7 from J; bases not matched to a gene: 7. The CDR3 consists of 15 residues. Germline-derived CDR1 and CDR2 are SGHNT and YYREEE (reference sequence). The CDR3 DNA sequence: TGTGCCAGCAGCTTCGAGGCTAGCGGGACGAATGAGCAGTTCTTC. Protein: CASSFEASGTNEQFF.

The chain is built from TRBV19 and TRBJ2-3, with 8 bases matching TRBD1. The CDR3 has 18 residues. The V gene's germline CDR1 is LNHDA and CDR2 SQIVND (reference sequence). V shed 5 bases, J shed 0 bases, and the junction held 13 bases outside the gene matches. The CDR3, as DNA: TGTGCCAGTAGTTTGGGCAGGGGGCAAGGTGAGAGCACAGATACGCAGTATTTT. Protein: CASSLGRGQGESTDTQYF.

The chain couples TRBV2 to TRBJ2-5, with 9 bases matching TRBD2. Germline V gene sequence: CDR1 SNHLY, CDR2 FYNNEI. CDR3 size: 18 residues. J was trimmed by 5 bases and V by 6 bases; bases with no gene match: 19. Here the CDR3 DNA reads TGTGCCAGCAGACCGAGACAATGGAGCGGGAGGAGGAGGGAGACCCAGTACTTC. This gives the protein CASRPRQWSGRRRETQYF.

The CDR3 here is CASGGGRFNQPQHF. CDR3 nucleotides: TGTGCCAGCGGCGGGGGGAGGTTCAATCAGCCCCAGCATTTT. V is TRBV9 and J is TRBJ1-5; D possibly corresponds to TRBD1 (5 bases). Germline CDR1 SGDLS, CDR2 YYNGEE. V lost 7 bases and J lost 3, with 14 bases in between. This CDR3 has 14 residues.

The chain employs TRBV27 and TRBJ1-1; no definite D call. The CDR3 is 12 amino acids. V gave up 8 bases and J gave up 8 bases, with 15 bases separating them. Germline-derived CDR1 and CDR2 are MNHEY and SMNVEV (reference sequence). CDR3 coding DNA: TGTGCCAGCTCTTTTAGAGGTCGGGAAGCTTTCTTT. Amino acid sequence: CASSFRGREAFF.

The chain carries TRBV7-6 and TRBJ2-7, with D perhaps matching TRBD1 or TRBD2 (5 bases each). The V gene's germline CDR1 is SGHVS and CDR2 FNYEAQ. The germline V and J ends were trimmed by 5 bases and 6 bases, with 14 bases remaining between them. The CDR3 has 13 amino acids. The CDR3 nucleotides read TGTGCCAGCAGCCGGGACGGGCCTGGCGAGCAGTACTTC. Amino acids: CASSRDGPGEQYF.